What follows describes a single T cell receptor beta chain. Its antigen remains unknown. A read error may account for a junction end that differs from germline. TCRdb's copy holds only in-frame clones and misses some; the assay was immunoSEQ multiplex PCR. The sample records about 41,000 clones, approximately 79% being singletons. This sample is part of a study of immune evolution from preneoplasia to lung adenocarcinoma. The CDR3 runs 12 residues. Germline V gives CDR1 SGHTA, CDR2 FQGNSA. Whole-study results and caveats: Normal lung had the highest top T cell clone frequencies.

The TCR comes from a person aged 55 to 75 with lung adenocarcinoma. The sample consisted of FFPE invasive lung adenocarcinoma tissue. The rearrangement joins TRBV7-2 to TRBJ2-7, with TRBD1 matching over 8 bases. Here the CDR3 DNA reads TGTGCCAGCAGCAGAGAGGACAGGGTGGCGCACTTC. Its protein is CASSREDRVAHF.